This entry concerns a single T cell receptor beta chain. This record belongs to a study of T-cell memory formation after mild COVID-19. Using its own MiXCR run on the 5' RACE reads, TCRdb lists one record per CDR3 protein. Of fewer than 250,000 distinct CDR3 sequences listed, 15% to 19% are singletons. The V and J ends lost 6 bases and 2 bases, in that order; junction bases with no gene match: 8. From germline, CDR1 is LNHDA and CDR2 SQIVND (reference sequence). This CDR3 has 15 amino acids. The material sequenced was PBMCs or a T cell subset sorted from them (not recorded which). The TCR sequence derives from an adult woman who had mild COVID-19 (a few samples of this study predate the infection). Cell type and time point are not known. This chain links TRBV19 with TRBJ2-7, with 9 positions matching TRBD1. The CDR3 loop reads CASSFGTGHPYEQYF. In DNA, the CDR3 is TGTGCCAGTAGCTTTGGGACAGGGCATCCCTACGAGCAGTACTTC. The full variable domain, in which reference TRBV19 and TRBJ2-7 provide the parts outside the CDR3, is DGGITQSPKYLFRKEGQNVTLSCEQNLNHDAMYWYRQDPGQGLRLIYYSQIVNDFQKGDIAEGYSVSREKKESFPLTVTSAQKNPTAFYLCASSFGTGHPYEQYFGPGTRLTVT.